The clone carrying this TCR beta chain was picked up one time. What it recognizes is unknown. Germline V CDR1 and CDR2: MNHEY, SVGAGI. The CDR3 is 14 amino acids. Trimming stripped 4 bases from V and 3 bases from J, with 13 bases between. Here immunoSEQ multiplex PCR was the method, and the copy in TCRdb shows in-frame clones only, minus some. The sample holds over 85,000 clones, over 75% seen once. The sample belongs to a study of OX40 agonist ivuxolimab in advanced cancers. Study-wide points: At 0.1 to 3.0 mg/kg and by week 6, clonal expansion occurred in CD4+ and CD8+ blood T cells. Averaged across samples, CD8+ T cells carried more expanded clones than CD4+ did.

Systemic immunosuppression or autoimmune disease history was grounds to exclude patients. This chain uses TRBV6-5 with TRBJ2-7; D remains unclear. The source of this sequence is an adult with an advanced solid tumor such as melanoma, head and neck, liver or kidney cancer. The sequences come from CD4+ or CD8+ T cells sorted from blood, collected in a trial of the OX40 agonist ivuxolimab. CDR3 coding DNA: TGTGCCAGCAGTTCCCGGGCCGTGGGCTACGAGCAGTACTTC. Its translation: CASSSRAVGYEQYF.